This T cell receptor beta chain came from a study of blood T cell repertoires in COVID-19. Study in general: T cells, B-cell-depleted T cells, or PBMCs supplied cDNA or gDNA.

V shed 3 bases, J shed 0 bases, and the junction held 2 bases outside the gene matches. The CDR3 loop spans 18 amino acids. Germline assignment: CDR1 SGHTA and CDR2 FQGNSA. Recruitment covered about two dozen US areas and drew participants whose ages spanned 18 to 89 years. In Cohort 3, a recovered donor had either two negative PCRs, clearance, or symptom resolution. The table came from immunoSEQ multiplex PCR; TCRdb's copy has only in-frame clones and leaves some out. The data hold roughly 150,000 clones, with less than 85% observed a single time. Input material: PBMCs or T cells enriched from blood (not recorded which). This chain uses TRBV7-2 with TRBJ2-6, with TRBD2 matching 13 bases. The receptor was derived from a man in his sixties who had recovered from COVID-19. The CDR3 DNA reads as TGTGCCAGCAGCTTCCGGACTAGCGGGAGCTCTGGGGCCAACGTCCTGACTTTC. It encodes CASSFRTSGSSGANVLTF.